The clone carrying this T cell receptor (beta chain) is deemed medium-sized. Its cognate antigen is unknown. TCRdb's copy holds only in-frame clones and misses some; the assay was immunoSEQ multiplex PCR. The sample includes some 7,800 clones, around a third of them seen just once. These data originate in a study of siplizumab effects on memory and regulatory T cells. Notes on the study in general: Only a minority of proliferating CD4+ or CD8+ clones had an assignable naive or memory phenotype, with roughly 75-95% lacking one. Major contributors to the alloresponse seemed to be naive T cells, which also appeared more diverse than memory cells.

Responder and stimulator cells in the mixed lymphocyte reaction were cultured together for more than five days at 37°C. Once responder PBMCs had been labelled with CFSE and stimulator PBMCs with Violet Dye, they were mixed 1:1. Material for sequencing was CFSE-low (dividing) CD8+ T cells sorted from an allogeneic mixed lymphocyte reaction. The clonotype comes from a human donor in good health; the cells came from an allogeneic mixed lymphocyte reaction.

This CDR3 reads CASSPGQGFSYEQYF. CDR3 nucleotide sequence: TGCGCCAGCAGCCCGGGACAGGGTTTTTCCTACGAGCAGTACTTC. This sequence joins TRBV4-1 and TRBJ2-7; 9 bases fit TRBD1. V shed 4 bases and J 1 base; nucleotides not matched to a gene: 5. CDR1 and CDR2 (germline): MGHRA, YSYEKL. The CDR3 spans 15 residues.